The clone carrying this TCR beta chain appeared a single time. The CDR3 totals 20 residues. Germline V lookup: CDR1 MGHRA, CDR2 YSYEKL. V lost 0 bases and J lost 0; bases outside the gene matches: 10. These data originate in a study of cytomegalovirus exposure and HLA in healthy donors. The PCR used 60 Vbeta and 13 Jbeta primers. TCRdb's copy holds only in-frame clones and misses some; the assay was immunoSEQ multiplex PCR. The profile shows about 120,000 clones, about 80% of them singletons. This receptor was identified in a female donor in good health and CMV-seronegative. J is TRBJ2-1 and V is TRBV4-1, with 11 bases that match TRBD2. The sample was PBMCs. CDR3 DNA sequence: TGCGCCAGCAGCCAAGATGTAGAACTAGCGGGGGAAAGCTCCTACAATGAGCAGTTCTTC. Its translation is CASSQDVELAGESSYNEQFF.